This TCR beta chain appears in the sequencing data of a study of shared clonotypes between healthy human individuals. For the study at large: Per donor, CD8 memory used one plate, CD8 naive used two, CD4 memory used three and CD4 naive used three.

Unmatched junction bases numbered 18, after V lost 6 bases and J lost 8 bases. There are 16 residues in the CDR3. The V gene's germline CDR1 is SGHNT and CDR2 YYREEE (reference sequence). TCRdb's table, derived via immunoSEQ multiplex PCR, lists solely in-frame clones and lacks some. The table records 2 million to 2.5 million clones, 85% to 95% of them present only once. The chain uses TRBV5-4 and TRBJ1-2; 8 positions agree with TRBD1. This TCR was sampled from a man between 18 and 35 years old in good health. Sequencing used naive CD4+ T cells sorted from blood. Subset: CD45RA+ positively selected. The CDR3 DNA reads as TGTGCCAGCACCCCCGGAGGGACAGGCTGGGTTGAAGGCTACACCTTC. Translated: CASTPGGTGWVEGYTF.